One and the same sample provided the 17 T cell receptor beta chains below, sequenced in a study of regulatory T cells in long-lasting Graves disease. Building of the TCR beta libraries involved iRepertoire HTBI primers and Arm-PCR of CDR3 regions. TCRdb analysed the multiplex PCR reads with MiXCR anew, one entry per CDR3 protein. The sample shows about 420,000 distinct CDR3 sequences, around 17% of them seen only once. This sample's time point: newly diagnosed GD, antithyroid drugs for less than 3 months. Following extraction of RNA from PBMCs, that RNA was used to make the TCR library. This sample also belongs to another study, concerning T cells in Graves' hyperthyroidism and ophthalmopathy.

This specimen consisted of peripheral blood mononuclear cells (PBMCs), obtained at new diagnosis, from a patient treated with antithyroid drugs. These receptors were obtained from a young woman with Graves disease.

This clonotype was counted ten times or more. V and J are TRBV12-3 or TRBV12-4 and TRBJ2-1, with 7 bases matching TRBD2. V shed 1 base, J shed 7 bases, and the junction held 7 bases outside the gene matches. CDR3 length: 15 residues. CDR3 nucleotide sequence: TGTGCCAGCAGTTTAGGCAGGACTAGGCCGAATGAGCAGTTCTTC. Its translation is CASSLGRTRPNEQFF.

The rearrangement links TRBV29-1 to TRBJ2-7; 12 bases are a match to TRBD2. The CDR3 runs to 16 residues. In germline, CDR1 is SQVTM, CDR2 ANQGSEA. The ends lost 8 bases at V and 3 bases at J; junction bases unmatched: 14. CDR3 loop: CSTTSRTSGANYEQYF. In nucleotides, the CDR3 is TGCAGCACTACATCCAGGACTAGCGGGGCGAACTACGAGCAGTACTTC.

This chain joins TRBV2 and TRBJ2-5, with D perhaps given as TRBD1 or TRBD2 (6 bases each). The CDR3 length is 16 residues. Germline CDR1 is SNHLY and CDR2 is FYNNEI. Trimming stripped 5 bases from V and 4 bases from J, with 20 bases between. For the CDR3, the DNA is TGTGCCAGCAGTTTAAGGACAGTGGGGGGCGGAGAGACCCAGTACTTC. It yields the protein CASSLRTVGGGETQYF.

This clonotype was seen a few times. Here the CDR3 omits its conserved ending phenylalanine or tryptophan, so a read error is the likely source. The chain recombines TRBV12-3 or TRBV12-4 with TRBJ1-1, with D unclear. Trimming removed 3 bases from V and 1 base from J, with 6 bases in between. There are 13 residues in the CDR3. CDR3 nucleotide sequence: TGTGCCAGCAGTTTGTCAGGGAACACTGAAGCTTTCCTT. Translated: CASSLSGNTEAFL.

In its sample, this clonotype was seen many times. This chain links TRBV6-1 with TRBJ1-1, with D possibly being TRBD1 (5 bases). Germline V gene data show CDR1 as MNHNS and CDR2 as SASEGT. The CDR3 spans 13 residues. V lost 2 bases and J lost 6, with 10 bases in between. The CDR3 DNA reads TGTGCCAGCAGTGAATCAGGGCCTCCTGAAGCTTTCTTT. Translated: CASSESGPPEAFF.

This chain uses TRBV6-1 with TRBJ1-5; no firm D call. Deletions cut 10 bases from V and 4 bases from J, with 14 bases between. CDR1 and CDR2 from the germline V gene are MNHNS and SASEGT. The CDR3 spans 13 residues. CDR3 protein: CATNSKANQPQHF. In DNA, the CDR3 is TGTGCCACAAATAGTAAGGCGAATCAGCCCCAGCATTTT.

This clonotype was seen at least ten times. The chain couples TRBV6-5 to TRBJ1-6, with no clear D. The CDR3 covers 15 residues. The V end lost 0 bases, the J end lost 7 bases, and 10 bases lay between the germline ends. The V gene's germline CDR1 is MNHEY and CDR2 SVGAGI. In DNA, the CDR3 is TGTGCCAGCAGTTACTCTGATTTTCCCAATTCACCCCTCCACTTT. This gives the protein CASSYSDFPNSPLHF.

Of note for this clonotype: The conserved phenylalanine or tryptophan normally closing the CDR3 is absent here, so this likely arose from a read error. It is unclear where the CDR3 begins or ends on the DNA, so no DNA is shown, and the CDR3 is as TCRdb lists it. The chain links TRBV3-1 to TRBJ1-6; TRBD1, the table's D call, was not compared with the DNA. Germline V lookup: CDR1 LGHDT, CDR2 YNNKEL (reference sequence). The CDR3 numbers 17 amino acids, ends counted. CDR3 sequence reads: CASSSIATGHSNSPVHL.

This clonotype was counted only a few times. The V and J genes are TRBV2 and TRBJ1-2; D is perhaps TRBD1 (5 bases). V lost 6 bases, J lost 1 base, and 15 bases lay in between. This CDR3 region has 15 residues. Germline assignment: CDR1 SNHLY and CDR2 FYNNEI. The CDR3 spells CASRGVAQNNYGYTF. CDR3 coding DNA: TGTGCCAGCAGGGGGGTGGCACAGAATAACTATGGCTACACCTTC.

The CDR3 spells CASRKDRSSYNEQFF. In DNA form, the CDR3 reads TGTGCCAGCAGAAAAGACAGGAGCTCCTACAATGAGCAGTTCTTC. The chain uses TRBV6-1 and TRBJ2-1, with a possible D match to TRBD1 (6 bases). V was pared by 6 bases and J by 0 bases, with 12 bases between. Germline CDR1 reads MNHNS; CDR2 reads SASEGT. The CDR3 is made up of 15 amino acids.

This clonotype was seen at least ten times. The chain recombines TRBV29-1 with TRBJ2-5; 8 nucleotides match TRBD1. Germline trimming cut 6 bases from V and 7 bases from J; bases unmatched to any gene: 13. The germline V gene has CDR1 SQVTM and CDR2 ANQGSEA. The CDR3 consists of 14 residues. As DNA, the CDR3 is TGCAGCGTCGCGCCGACAGGGGCGGGTGGGACCCAGTACTTC. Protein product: CSVAPTGAGGTQYF. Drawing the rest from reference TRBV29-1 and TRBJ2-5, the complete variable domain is SAVISQKPSRDICQRGTSLTIQCQVDSQVTMMFWYRQQPGQSLTLIATANQGSEATYESGFVIDKFPISRPNLTFSTLTVSNMSPEDSSIYLCSVAPTGAGGTQYFGPGTRLLVL.

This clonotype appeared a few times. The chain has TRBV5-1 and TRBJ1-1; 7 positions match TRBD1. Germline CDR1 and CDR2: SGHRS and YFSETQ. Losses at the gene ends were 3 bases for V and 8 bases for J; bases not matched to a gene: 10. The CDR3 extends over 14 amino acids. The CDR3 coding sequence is TGCGCCAGCAGCTATACAGGGGTAAATGGGGAAGCTTTCTTT. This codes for CASSYTGVNGEAFF.

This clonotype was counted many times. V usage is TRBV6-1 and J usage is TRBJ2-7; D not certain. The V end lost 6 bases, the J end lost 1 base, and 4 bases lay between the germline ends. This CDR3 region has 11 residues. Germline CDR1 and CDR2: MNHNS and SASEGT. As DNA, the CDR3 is TGTGCCAGCAGAAATTCCTACGAGCAGTACTTC. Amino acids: CASRNSYEQYF.

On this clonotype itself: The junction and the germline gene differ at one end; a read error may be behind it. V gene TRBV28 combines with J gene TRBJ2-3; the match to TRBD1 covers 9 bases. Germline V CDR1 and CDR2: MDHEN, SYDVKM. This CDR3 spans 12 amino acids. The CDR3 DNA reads TGTGCCAGCAGTCAAAGGGGGGGACAGGGCCCTTTT. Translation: CASSQRGGQGPF.

The CDR3 reads CASSPPGVPYEQYF. CDR3 sequence (DNA): TGTGCCAGCAGTCCCCCGGGGGTACCTTACGAGCAGTACTTC. The gene calls are TRBV2 and TRBJ2-7; D perhaps matches TRBD2 (6 bases). V was cut by 5 bases and J by 4 bases, with 15 bases left in between. The germline V gene has CDR1 SNHLY and CDR2 FYNNEI. The length of the CDR3 is 14 residues.

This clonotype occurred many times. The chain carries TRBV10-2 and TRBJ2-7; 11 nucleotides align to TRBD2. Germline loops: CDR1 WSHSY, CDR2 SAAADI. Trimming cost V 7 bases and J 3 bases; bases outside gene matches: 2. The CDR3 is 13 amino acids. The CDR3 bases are TGCGCCAGCACCGGGACTAGCGGCTACGAGCAGTACTTC. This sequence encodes CASTGTSGYEQYF.

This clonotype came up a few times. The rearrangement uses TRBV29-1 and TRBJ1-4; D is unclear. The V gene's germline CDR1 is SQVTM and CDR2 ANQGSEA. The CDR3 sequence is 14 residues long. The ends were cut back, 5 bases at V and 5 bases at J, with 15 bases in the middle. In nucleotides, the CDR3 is TGCAGCGTTTCGGGGTCGGAAGAAAATGAAAAACTGTTTTTT. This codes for CSVSGSEENEKLFF.